Reported below is one TCR beta chain. Its antigen is currently unknown. This sample was included in a study of shared clonotypes between healthy human individuals. Study-level information: Donor ages ranged 18 to 49 years: two women, a few men. Each donor contributed plates that comprised three CD4 naive, three CD4 memory, two CD8 naive and one CD8 memory. Overall study findings and caveats: Since donors were few, the genetic and exposure-history diversity represented was limited.

The assay used deep level. The repertoire was sequenced with immunoSEQ multiplex PCR; TCRdb's copy has only in-frame clones and lacks some. The table has over 2 million clones, roughly 94% seen once. The CDR3 has 15 residues. Trimming took 5 bases from V and 3 from J; bases not matched to a gene: 6. Germline values: CDR1 PRHDT, CDR2 FYEKMQ (reference sequence). V and J are TRBV13 and TRBJ1-3, with TRBD1 matching 8 bases. The TCR was taken from a man between 18 and 35 years old in good health. Sequenced input: naive CD4+ T cells sorted from blood. Subset: CD45RA+ positively selected. The CDR3: CASSRTQGGGNTIYF. As DNA, the CDR3 is TGTGCCAGCAGCAGAACACAGGGGGGTGGAAACACCATATATTTT.